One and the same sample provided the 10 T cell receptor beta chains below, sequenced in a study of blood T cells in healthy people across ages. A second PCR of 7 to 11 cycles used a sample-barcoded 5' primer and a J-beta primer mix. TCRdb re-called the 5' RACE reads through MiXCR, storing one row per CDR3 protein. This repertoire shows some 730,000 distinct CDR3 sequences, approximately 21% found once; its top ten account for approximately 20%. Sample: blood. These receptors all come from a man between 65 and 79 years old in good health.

CDR3 sequence reads: CASSAGFRDSQETQYF. The CDR3 DNA is TGTGCCAGCAGCGCCGGATTCCGGGACAGCCAAGAGACCCAGTACTTC. V and J are TRBV9 and TRBJ2-5, with 7 bases identical to TRBD1. CDR1 SGDLS and CDR2 YYNGEE come from the germline V gene. The length of the CDR3 is 16 residues. The V segment lost 3 bases and the J segment 1 base; nucleotides outside the gene matches: 9.

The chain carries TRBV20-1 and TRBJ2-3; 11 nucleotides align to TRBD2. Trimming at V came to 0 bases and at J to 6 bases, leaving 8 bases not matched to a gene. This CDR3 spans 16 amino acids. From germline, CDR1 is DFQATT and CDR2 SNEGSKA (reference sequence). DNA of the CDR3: TGCAGTGCTAGAGATAATCCTAGCGGGGGGACCGATACGCAGTATTTT. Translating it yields CSARDNPSGGTDTQYF.

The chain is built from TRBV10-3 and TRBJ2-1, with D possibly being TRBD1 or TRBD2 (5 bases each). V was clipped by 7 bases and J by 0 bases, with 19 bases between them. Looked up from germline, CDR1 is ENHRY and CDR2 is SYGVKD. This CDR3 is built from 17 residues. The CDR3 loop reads CAIMGRPLGSSYNEQFF. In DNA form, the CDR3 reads TGTGCCATCATGGGGCGGCCCTTGGGGAGCTCCTACAATGAGCAGTTCTTC.

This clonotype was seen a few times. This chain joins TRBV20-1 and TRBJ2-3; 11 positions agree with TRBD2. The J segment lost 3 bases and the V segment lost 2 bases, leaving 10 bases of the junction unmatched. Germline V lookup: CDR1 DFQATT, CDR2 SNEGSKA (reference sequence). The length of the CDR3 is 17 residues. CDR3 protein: CSARRLAGGPRTDTQYF. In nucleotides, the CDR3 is TGCAGTGCTAGACGTCTAGCGGGGGGACCTAGGACAGATACGCAGTATTTT.

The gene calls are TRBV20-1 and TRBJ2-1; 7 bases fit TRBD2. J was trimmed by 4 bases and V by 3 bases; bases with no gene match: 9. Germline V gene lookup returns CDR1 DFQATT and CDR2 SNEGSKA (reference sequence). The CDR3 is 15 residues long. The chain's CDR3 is CSASARESSYNEQFF. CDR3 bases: TGCAGTGCTAGTGCGCGGGAGAGTAGTTACAATGAGCAGTTCTTC.

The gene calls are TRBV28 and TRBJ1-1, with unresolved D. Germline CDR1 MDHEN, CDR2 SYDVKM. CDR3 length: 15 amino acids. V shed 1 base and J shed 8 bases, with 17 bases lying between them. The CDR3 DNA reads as TGTGCCAGCAGTTTATTCGATCCTGGGAGCCACGAAGCTTTCTTT. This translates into CASSLFDPGSHEAFF.

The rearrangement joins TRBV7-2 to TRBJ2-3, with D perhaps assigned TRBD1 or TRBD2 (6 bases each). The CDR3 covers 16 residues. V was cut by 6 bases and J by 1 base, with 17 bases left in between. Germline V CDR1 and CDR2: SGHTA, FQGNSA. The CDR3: CASSPRTGAGTDTQYF. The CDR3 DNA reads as TGTGCCAGCAGTCCCAGGACGGGGGCTGGCACAGATACGCAGTATTTT. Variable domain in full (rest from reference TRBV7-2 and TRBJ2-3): GAGVSQSPSNKVTEKGKDVELRCDPISGHTALYWYRQSLGQGLEFLIYFQGNSAPDKSGLPSDRFSAERTGGSVSTLTIQRTQQEDSAVYLCASSPRTGAGTDTQYFGPGTRLTVL.

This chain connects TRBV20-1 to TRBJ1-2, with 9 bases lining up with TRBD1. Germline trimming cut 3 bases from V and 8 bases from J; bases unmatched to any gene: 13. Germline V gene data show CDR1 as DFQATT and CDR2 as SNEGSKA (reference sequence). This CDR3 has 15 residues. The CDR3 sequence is CSARRTGTGTRGYTF. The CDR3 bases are TGCAGTGCTAGGCGTACCGGGACAGGGACTCGCGGCTACACCTTC.

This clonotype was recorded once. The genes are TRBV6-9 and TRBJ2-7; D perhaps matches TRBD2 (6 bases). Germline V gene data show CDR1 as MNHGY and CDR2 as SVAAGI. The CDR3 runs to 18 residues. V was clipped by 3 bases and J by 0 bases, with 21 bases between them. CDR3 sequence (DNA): TGTGCCAGCAGTTACTCGTCCTCACTAGCCGGTCGCTCCTACGAGCAGTACGTC. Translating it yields CASSYSSSLAGRSYEQYV.

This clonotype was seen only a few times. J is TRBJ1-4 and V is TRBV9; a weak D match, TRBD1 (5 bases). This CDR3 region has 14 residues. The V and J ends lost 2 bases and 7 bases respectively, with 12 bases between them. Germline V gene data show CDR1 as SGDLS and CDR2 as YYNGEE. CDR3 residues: CASSVGGASEKLFF. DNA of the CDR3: TGTGCCAGCAGCGTGGGAGGGGCCAGTGAAAAACTGTTTTTT. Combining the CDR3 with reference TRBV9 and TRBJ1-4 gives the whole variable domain DSGVTQTPKHLITATGQRVTLRCSPRSGDLSVYWYQQSLDQGLQFLIQYYNGEERAKGNILERFSAQQFPDLHSELNLSSLELGDSALYFCASSVGGASEKLFFGSGTQLSVL.